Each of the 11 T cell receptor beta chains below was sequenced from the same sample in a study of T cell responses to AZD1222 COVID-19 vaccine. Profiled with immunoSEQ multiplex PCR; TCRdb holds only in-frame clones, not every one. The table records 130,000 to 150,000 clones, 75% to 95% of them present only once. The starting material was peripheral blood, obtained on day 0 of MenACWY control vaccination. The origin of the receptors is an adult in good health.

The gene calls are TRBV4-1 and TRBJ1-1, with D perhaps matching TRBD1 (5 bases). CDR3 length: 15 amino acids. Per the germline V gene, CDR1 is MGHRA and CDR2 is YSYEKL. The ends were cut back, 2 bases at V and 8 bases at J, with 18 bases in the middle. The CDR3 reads CASSQRGLVGREAFF. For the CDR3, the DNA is TGCGCCAGCAGCCAAAGAGGGCTAGTGGGACGGGAAGCTTTCTTT.

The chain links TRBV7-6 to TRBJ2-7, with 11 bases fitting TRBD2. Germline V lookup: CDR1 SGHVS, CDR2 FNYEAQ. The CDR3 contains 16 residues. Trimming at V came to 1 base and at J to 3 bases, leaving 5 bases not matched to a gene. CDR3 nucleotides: TGTGCCAGCAGCTTAGAGGGGACTAGCGGAGTCTACGAGCAGTACTTC. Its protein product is CASSLEGTSGVYEQYF.

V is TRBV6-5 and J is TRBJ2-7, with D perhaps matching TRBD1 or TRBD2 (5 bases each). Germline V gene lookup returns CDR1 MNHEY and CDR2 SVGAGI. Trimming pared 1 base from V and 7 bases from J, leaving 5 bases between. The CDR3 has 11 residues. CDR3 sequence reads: CASSYWGEQYF. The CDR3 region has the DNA TGTGCCAGCAGTTACTGGGGGGAGCAGTACTTC.

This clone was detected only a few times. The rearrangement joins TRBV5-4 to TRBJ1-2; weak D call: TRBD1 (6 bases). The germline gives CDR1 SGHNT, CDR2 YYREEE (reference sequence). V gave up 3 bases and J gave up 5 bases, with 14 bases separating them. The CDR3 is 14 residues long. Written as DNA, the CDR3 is TGTGCCAGCAGCTCCCCCCGGGGGCCTTATGGCTACACCTTC. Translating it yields CASSSPRGPYGYTF.

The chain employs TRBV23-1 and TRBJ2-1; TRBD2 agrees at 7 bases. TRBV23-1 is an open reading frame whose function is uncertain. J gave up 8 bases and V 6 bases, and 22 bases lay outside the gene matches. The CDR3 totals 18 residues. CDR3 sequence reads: CASRSTTGGEGLLYEQFF. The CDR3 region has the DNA TGCGCCAGCAGGAGTACTACTGGGGGGGAGGGCCTGTTATATGAGCAGTTCTTC.

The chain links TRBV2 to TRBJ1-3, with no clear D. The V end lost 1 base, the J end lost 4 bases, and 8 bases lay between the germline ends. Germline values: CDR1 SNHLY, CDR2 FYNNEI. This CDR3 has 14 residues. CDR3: CASSEGVRGNTIYF. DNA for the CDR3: TGTGCCAGCAGTGAAGGCGTCAGGGGAAACACCATATATTTT.

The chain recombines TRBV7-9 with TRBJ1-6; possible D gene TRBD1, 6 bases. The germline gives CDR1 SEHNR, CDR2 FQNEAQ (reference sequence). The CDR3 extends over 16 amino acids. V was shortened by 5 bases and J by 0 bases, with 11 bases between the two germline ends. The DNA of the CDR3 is TGTGCCAGCAGCGGACAGTATGGCTCCTATAATTCACCCCTCCACTTT. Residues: CASSGQYGSYNSPLHF.

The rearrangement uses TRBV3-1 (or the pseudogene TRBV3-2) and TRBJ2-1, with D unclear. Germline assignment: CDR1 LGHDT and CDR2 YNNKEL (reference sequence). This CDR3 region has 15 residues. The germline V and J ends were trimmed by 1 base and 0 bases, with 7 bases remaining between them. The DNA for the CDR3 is TGTGCCAGCAGCCAAGGGCGGAGCTCCTACAATGAGCAGTTCTTC. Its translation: CASSQGRSSYNEQFF.

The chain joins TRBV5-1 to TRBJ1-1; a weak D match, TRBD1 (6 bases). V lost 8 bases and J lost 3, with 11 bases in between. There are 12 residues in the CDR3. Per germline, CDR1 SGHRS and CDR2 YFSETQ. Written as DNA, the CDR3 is TGCGCCAGTCAGGGGTCTGACACTGAAGCTTTCTTT. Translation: CASQGSDTEAFF.

The CDR3 sequence: CSVQDPNYGYTF. CDR3 nucleotide sequence: TGCAGCGTGCAAGACCCTAACTATGGCTACACCTTC. The chain recombines TRBV29-1 with TRBJ1-2; D call uncertain. The CDR3 sequence is 12 residues long. V was pared by 6 bases and J by 0 bases, with 8 bases between. Per germline, CDR1 SQVTM and CDR2 ANQGSEA.

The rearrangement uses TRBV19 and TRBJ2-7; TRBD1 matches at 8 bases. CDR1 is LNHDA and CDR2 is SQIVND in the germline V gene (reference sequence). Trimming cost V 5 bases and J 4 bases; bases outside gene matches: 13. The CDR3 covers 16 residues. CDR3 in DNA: TGTGCCAGTAGTTCCGCCCTCAGGGGGCCTTCTTACGAGCAGTACTTC. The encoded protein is CASSSALRGPSYEQYF.